This T cell receptor beta chain was sequenced in a study of spatial heterogeneity in lung cancer. General study results and limits: TCRs found ubiquitously expanded in tumor appeared in blood more at resection than at follow-up.

Individually, TCR cDNA molecules were each labelled with a unique molecular identifier. Each CDR3 protein is one row after TCRdb ran MiXCR on the 5' RACE reads. The data show around 74,000 distinct CDR3 sequences, approximately 12% seen once. Germline CDR1 reads MNHNY; CDR2 reads SVGAGI (reference sequence). The V end lost 7 bases, the J end lost 0 bases, and 10 bases lay between the germline ends. The CDR3 has 13 amino acids. Details on this clonotype: Its antigen is undetermined.

Time point here: sample taken at primary tumor resection. Unsorted samples of tumor, nontumor lung or frozen PBMC had their whole RNA sequenced. Sequences were derived from PBMCs, sampled at surgery. The J gene is TRBJ2-7, the V gene TRBV6-6; no reliable D call. The sequence derives from a male donor with early-stage non-small cell lung cancer. CDR3 sequence (DNA): TGTGCCAGCACCCTGGCAGCCTCCTACGAGCAGTACTTC. It encodes CASTLAASYEQYF.